One and the same sample provided the 32 T cell receptor beta chains below, sequenced in a study of a mutant IDH1 vaccine in newly diagnosed glioma. The data were produced by immunoSEQ multiplex PCR, yet TCRdb's version contains in-frame clones alone and is incomplete. Among about 88,000 clones listed, approximately 80% were seen once. Indicated time point: baseline, week 1 (first vaccination visit). The treatment was: pre-vaccination baseline after standard-of-care therapy. Source: PBMCs, taken from a glioma patient treated with radiotherapy, temozolomide or both. The source is a man aged 40-49 years with glioma. Some clones in this sample may be carry-over from other donors' samples.

The genes are TRBV21-1 and TRBJ2-7; the D call TRBD2 from the table was never checked on the DNA. TRBV21-1 is a listed pseudogene. The CDR3 spans 16 residues. The CDR3 protein is CASSKGREENSYEQYF. The CDR3 nucleotides read TGTGCCAGCAGCAAGGGGCGGGAGGAAAACTCCTACGAGCAGTACTTC.

This chain connects TRBV6-5 to TRBJ1-2; D call uncertain. Germline V gives CDR1 MNHEY, CDR2 SVGAGI. CDR3 length: 13 residues. V shed 7 bases and J shed 4 bases, with 13 bases lying between them. This CDR3 reads CASKNRRFYGYTF. The CDR3 nucleotides are TGTGCCAGCAAAAACCGACGTTTCTATGGCTACACCTTC.

This clone appeared a single time. The chain's CDR3 is CASRRLSQETQYF. CDR3 sequence (DNA): TGTGCCAGCAGGAGACTAAGCCAAGAGACCCAGTACTTC. The chain recombines TRBV2 with TRBJ2-5; D might be TRBD2 (5 bases). Germline lookup yields CDR1 SNHLY and CDR2 FYNNEI. V lost 6 bases to trimming and J lost 1 base, with 9 bases between them. This CDR3 has 13 amino acids.

The chain carries TRBV4-1 and TRBJ1-5; tentative D call: TRBD1 (6 bases). Germline assignment: CDR1 MGHRA and CDR2 YSYEKL. Trimming shortened V by 4 bases and J by 4 bases, and 8 bases separated the two germline ends. The CDR3 has 13 residues. The DNA of the CDR3 is TGCGCCAGCAGCCGAACAGGGAATCAGCCCCAGCATTTT. Encoded protein: CASSRTGNQPQHF.

V and J are TRBV25-1 and TRBJ1-6, with D unresolved. This CDR3 contains 13 residues. CDR1 and CDR2 from the germline V gene are MGHDK and SYGVNS. V was shortened by 3 bases and J by 7 bases, with 7 bases between the two germline ends. The CDR3 DNA reads as TGTGCCAGCAGTGATCAAGGGAATTCACCCCTCCACTTT. Protein product: CASSDQGNSPLHF.

This clone was counted a few times. The rearrangement joins TRBV7-8 to TRBJ1-1, with D possibly TRBD1 on 6 matching bases. Trimming removed 5 bases from V and 1 base from J, with 14 bases in between. This CDR3 is built from 15 residues. In germline, CDR1 is SGHVS, CDR2 FQNEAQ. The CDR3 loop is CASSGWTVGNTEAFF. CDR3 coding DNA: TGTGCCAGCAGCGGATGGACAGTGGGGAACACTGAAGCTTTCTTT.

This sequence joins TRBV4-1 and TRBJ1-1; TRBD1 matches at 9 bases. J gave up 4 bases and V 3 bases, and 6 bases lay outside the gene matches. The CDR3 covers 15 residues. CDR1 is MGHRA and CDR2 is YSYEKL in the germline V gene. The CDR3 here is CASSHVTGGATEAFF. The CDR3 DNA reads TGCGCCAGCAGCCATGTGACAGGGGGAGCCACTGAAGCTTTCTTT.

This chain uses TRBV27 with TRBJ1-1; 7 nucleotides match TRBD1. This CDR3 region has 15 residues. Trimming took 8 bases from V and 4 from J; bases not matched to a gene: 13. CDR1 is MNHEY, CDR2 SMNVEV, per germline (reference sequence). CDR3 sequence: CASGLHNRGPTEAFF. CDR3 bases: TGTGCCAGCGGCCTTCATAACAGGGGCCCCACTGAAGCTTTCTTT.

V gene TRBV9 combines with J gene TRBJ1-4; D is perhaps TRBD1 (5 bases). The CDR3 extends over 16 amino acids. The V gene's germline CDR1 is SGDLS and CDR2 YYNGEE. V was pared by 0 bases and J by 4 bases, with 13 bases between. As DNA, the CDR3 is TGTGCCAGCAGCGTAGGCGGGACGGACCATAATGAAAAACTGTTTTTT. Its translation: CASSVGGTDHNEKLFF.

In its sample, this clone was seen a few times. The chain carries TRBV18 and TRBJ2-7; tentatively, D is TRBD1 (5 bases). There are 12 residues in the CDR3. V gave up 6 bases and J gave up 6 bases, with 12 bases separating them. Looked up from germline, CDR1 is KGHSH and CDR2 is LQKENI. CDR3 coding DNA: TGTGCCAGCTCTCCTCAGGGATCCGAGCAGTACTTC. Protein product: CASSPQGSEQYF. Based on the CDR3 plus reference TRBV18 and TRBJ2-7, the full variable domain is NAGVMQNPRHLVRRRGQEARLRCSPMKGHSHVYWYRQLPEEGLKFMVYLQKENIIDESGMPKERFSAEFPKEGPSILRIQQVVRGDSAAYFCASSPQGSEQYFGPGTRLTVT.

The chain employs TRBV6-5 and TRBJ1-6; no firm D call. V shed 2 bases and J shed 10 bases, with 12 bases lying between them. Germline lookup yields CDR1 MNHEY and CDR2 SVGAGI. The CDR3 spans 14 residues. As DNA, the CDR3 is TGTGCCAGCAGTTACCAGATGGGTGGCTCACCCCTCCACTTT. Its translation is CASSYQMGGSPLHF.

J is TRBJ2-1 and V is TRBV7-5; the table's D call TRBD2 went unverified against the DNA. TRBV7-5 is described as a pseudogene. This CDR3 is 15 amino acids long. The CDR3 loop reads CVRSLYRVPYNEQFF. As DNA, the CDR3 is TGTGTCAGAAGCCTATACCGCGTGCCCTACAATGAGCAGTTCTTC.

This clone was seen only a few times. The rearrangement joins TRBV6-5 to TRBJ1-2; 9 nucleotides align to TRBD1. The J segment lost 8 bases and the V segment lost 5 bases, leaving 12 bases of the junction unmatched. The germline V gene has CDR1 MNHEY and CDR2 SVGAGI. This CDR3 comprises 15 residues. CDR3 protein: CASSTRDRVVEGYTF. The CDR3 DNA is TGTGCCAGCAGTACCCGGGACAGGGTGGTGGAAGGCTACACCTTC.

The V call is TRBV18, the J call TRBJ1-5; the D gene is possibly TRBD1 (6 bases). Trimming pared 6 bases from V and 2 bases from J, leaving 17 bases between. The germline V gene has CDR1 KGHSH and CDR2 LQKENI. The CDR3 is 16 amino acids. The CDR3 is CASSGTGTRGNQPQHF. Written as DNA, the CDR3 is TGTGCCAGCTCGGGTACAGGGACCCGGGGCAATCAGCCCCAGCATTTT. The full variable domain, with the rest looked up from reference TRBV18 and TRBJ1-5, is NAGVMQNPRHLVRRRGQEARLRCSPMKGHSHVYWYRQLPEEGLKFMVYLQKENIIDESGMPKERFSAEFPKEGPSILRIQQVVRGDSAAYFCASSGTGTRGNQPQHFGDGTRLSIL.

This clone was found a few times. The chain employs TRBV19 and TRBJ1-2; 8 bases fit TRBD1. The V and J ends lost 5 bases and 3 bases, in that order; junction bases with no gene match: 5. The CDR3 length is 14 residues. CDR1 is LNHDA and CDR2 is SQIVND in the germline V gene (reference sequence). DNA for the CDR3: TGTGCCAGTAGTTGGCAGGGGGCAGACTATGGCTACACCTTC. Residues: CASSWQGADYGYTF.

The chain combines TRBV25-1 with TRBJ1-2; the D is unclear. This CDR3 is built from 11 residues. Germline CDR1 and CDR2: MGHDK and SYGVNS. With 6 bases removed from V and 1 base from J, the gap between germline ends came to 3 bases. The chain's CDR3 is CASRVNYGYTF. CDR3 bases: TGTGCCAGCAGGGTTAACTATGGCTACACCTTC.

The chain has TRBV6-5 and TRBJ2-7; 7 nucleotides align to TRBD1. Germline V gives CDR1 MNHEY, CDR2 SVGAGI. V lost 4 bases to trimming and J lost 3 bases; unmatched junction nucleotides: 6. The CDR3 runs to 14 residues. CDR3 sequence reads: CASSSGTENYEQYF. CDR3 DNA sequence: TGTGCCAGCAGTTCCGGGACAGAGAACTACGAGCAGTACTTC.

V and J are TRBV7-9 and TRBJ1-1; no reliable D call. V was clipped by 1 base and J by 1 base, with 7 bases between them. CDR3 length equals 14 residues. Germline values: CDR1 SEHNR, CDR2 FQNEAQ (reference sequence). The CDR3 coding sequence is TGTGCCAGCAGCTTAGTTGGCGAGAACACTGAAGCTTTCTTT. Translating gives CASSLVGENTEAFF.

The rearrangement links TRBV7-8 to TRBJ2-7; no clear D gene. This CDR3 has 13 residues. CDR1 is SGHVS, CDR2 FQNEAQ, per germline. Trimming pared 7 bases from V and 2 bases from J, leaving 12 bases between. The DNA for the CDR3 is TGTGCCAGCACCACGAATACCGCCTACGAGCAGTACTTC. This codes for CASTTNTAYEQYF.

The rearrangement links TRBV13 to TRBJ2-6; D not resolved. The CDR3 sequence is 15 residues long. Trimming left V 5 bases short and J 0 bases short, with 8 bases between. Germline assignment: CDR1 PRHDT and CDR2 FYEKMQ (reference sequence). This CDR3 is CASSRLGSGANVLTF. The CDR3 DNA reads TGTGCCAGCAGCCGGCTCGGCTCTGGGGCCAACGTCCTGACTTTC.

The J gene is TRBJ1-2, the V gene TRBV18; maybe TRBD1 (6 bases). Trimming took 6 bases from V and 3 from J, leaving 11 bases between them. Germline V gene data show CDR1 as KGHSH and CDR2 as LQKENI. CDR3 length: 13 amino acids. In DNA form, the CDR3 reads TGTGCCAGCTCTCCAGGGGTGGACTATGGCTACACCTTC. Encoded protein: CASSPGVDYGYTF.

The chain combines TRBV9 with TRBJ1-2, with 9 bases that match TRBD1. The length of the CDR3 is 18 residues. V trimming: 4 bases; J trimming: 4 bases; junction bases outside the gene matches: 17. Germline values: CDR1 SGDLS, CDR2 YYNGEE. The chain's CDR3 is CASSKIGLRDREGYGYTF. In nucleotides, the CDR3 is TGTGCCAGCAGCAAGATTGGACTCCGGGACAGGGAAGGCTATGGCTACACCTTC.

The CDR3 DNA reads as TGTGCCAGCAGCTCCATGAACGACGGATACAATGAGCAGTTCTTC. Translation gives CASSSMNDGYNEQFF. The chain combines TRBV7-9 with TRBJ2-1; D is uncertain. Per the germline V gene, CDR1 is SEHNR and CDR2 is FQNEAQ (reference sequence). Trimming removed 4 bases from V and 4 bases from J, with 14 bases in between. This CDR3 spans 15 amino acids.

This sequence joins TRBV5-1 and TRBJ1-1, with D maybe TRBD1 (5 bases). The CDR3 has 15 residues. Looked up from germline, CDR1 is SGHRS and CDR2 is YFSETQ. V lost 3 bases, J lost 5 bases, and 17 bases lay in between. CDR3 nucleotides: TGCGCCAGCAGCTCCCTGGGAGGGGATATGACTGAAGCTTTCTTT. Its translation: CASSSLGGDMTEAFF.

V gene TRBV5-1 combines with J gene TRBJ2-1; 8 bases align to TRBD1. Germline V gene lookup returns CDR1 SGHRS and CDR2 YFSETQ. J lost 8 bases, V lost 0 bases, and 10 bases had no gene match. CDR3 length equals 16 residues. This chain's CDR3 is CASSLAGDRRDDEQFF. The CDR3 nucleotides are TGCGCCAGCAGCTTGGCAGGGGACAGGAGGGACGATGAGCAGTTCTTC.

This clone was seen more than once but under ten times. V is TRBV7-8 and J is TRBJ2-7; 8 nucleotides line up with TRBD2. The CDR3 is 14 amino acids. V gave up 7 bases and J gave up 4 bases; unmatched junction bases: 9. Germline loops: CDR1 SGHVS, CDR2 FQNEAQ. The CDR3 here is CASTLYSGGYEQYF. As DNA, the CDR3 is TGTGCCAGCACCCTATATTCGGGGGGGTACGAGCAGTACTTC.

The rearrangement uses TRBV4-2 and TRBJ1-3; a weak D match, TRBD1 (5 bases). Per germline, CDR1 LGHNA and CDR2 YNFKEQ. V lost 6 bases and J 0 bases, leaving 15 bases between the germline ends. This CDR3 is 16 amino acids long. In nucleotides, the CDR3 is TGTGCCAGCAGACTGGGGACTGGCAACTCTGGAAACACCATATATTTT. The encoded protein is CASRLGTGNSGNTIYF.

This clone was counted many times. The rearrangement joins TRBV4-1 to TRBJ1-1, with no clear D. This CDR3 is built from 14 residues. V gave up 0 bases and J gave up 1 base, with 6 bases separating them. The germline CDR1 and CDR2 sequences are MGHRA and YSYEKL. CDR3 DNA sequence: TGCGCCAGCAGCCAAGATTCGGCGAACACTGAAGCTTTCTTT. Translated: CASSQDSANTEAFF.

The chain is built from TRBV9 and TRBJ1-3, with 8 nucleotides matching TRBD1. Per the germline V gene, CDR1 is SGDLS and CDR2 is YYNGEE. Trimming took 3 bases from V and 3 from J; bases not matched to a gene: 8. CDR3 size: 16 residues. The DNA for the CDR3 is TGTGCCAGCAGCGGATCCGGACAGGGATATGGAAACACCATATATTTT. Amino acids: CASSGSGQGYGNTIYF.

This chain links TRBV20-1 with TRBJ1-4; no definite D call. The CDR3 sequence is 11 residues long. Germline values: CDR1 DFQATT, CDR2 SNEGSKA (reference sequence). Trimming took off 6 bases at V and 5 bases at J, with 7 bases between the two ends. CDR3 nucleotide sequence: TGCAGTGCAAGTCGAAATGAAAAACTGTTTTTT. Translation gives CSASRNEKLFF.

Concerning this clone: The junction and the germline gene differ at one end; a read error may be behind it. V and J are TRBV5-4 and TRBJ1-3; D ambiguous. CDR1 is SGHNT and CDR2 is YYREEE in the germline V gene (reference sequence). This CDR3 has 14 residues. The CDR3 coding sequence is TGTGCCAGCAGCCTTTGGGAGTATCGAAACACTATATATTTT. Translated, it gives CASSLWEYRNTIYF.

This clone was detected only a few times. The chain joins TRBV4-2 to TRBJ1-1; D gene unclear. The CDR3 spans 13 residues. Trimming stripped 5 bases from V and 1 base from J, with 8 bases between. Looked up from germline, CDR1 is LGHNA and CDR2 is YNFKEQ. The CDR3 DNA is TGTGCCAGCAGCTCAGCCCCGAACACTGAAGCTTTCTTT. Encoded protein: CASSSAPNTEAFF.